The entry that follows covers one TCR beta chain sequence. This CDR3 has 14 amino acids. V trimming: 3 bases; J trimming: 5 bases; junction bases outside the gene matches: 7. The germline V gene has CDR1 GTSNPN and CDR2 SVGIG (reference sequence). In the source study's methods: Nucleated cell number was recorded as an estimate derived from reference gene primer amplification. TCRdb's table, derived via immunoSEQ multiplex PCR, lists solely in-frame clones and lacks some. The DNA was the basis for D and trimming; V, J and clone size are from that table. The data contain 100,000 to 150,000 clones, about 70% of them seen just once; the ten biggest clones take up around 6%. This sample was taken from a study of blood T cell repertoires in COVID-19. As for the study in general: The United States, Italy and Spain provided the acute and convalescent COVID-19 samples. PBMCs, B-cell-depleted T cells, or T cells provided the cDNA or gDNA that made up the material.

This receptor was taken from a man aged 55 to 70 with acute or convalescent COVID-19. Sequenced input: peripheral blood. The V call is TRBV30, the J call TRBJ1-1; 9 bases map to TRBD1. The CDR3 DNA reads TGTGCCTGGAGCCCCGGACAGGGGTGGACTGAAGCTTTCTTT. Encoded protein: CAWSPGQGWTEAFF.